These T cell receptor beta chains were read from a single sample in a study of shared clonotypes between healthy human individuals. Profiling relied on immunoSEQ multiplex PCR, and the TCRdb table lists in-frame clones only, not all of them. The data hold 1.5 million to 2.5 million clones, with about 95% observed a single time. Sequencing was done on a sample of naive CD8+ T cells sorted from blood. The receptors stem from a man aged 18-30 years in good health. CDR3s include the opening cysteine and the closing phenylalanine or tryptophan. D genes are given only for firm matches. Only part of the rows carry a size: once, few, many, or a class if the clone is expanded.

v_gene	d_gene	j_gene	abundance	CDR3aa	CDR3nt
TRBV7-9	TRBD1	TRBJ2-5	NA	CASSGTGGAETQYF	TGTGCCAGCAGCGGTACAGGGGGCGCGGAGACCCAGTACTTC
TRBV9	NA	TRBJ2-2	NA	CASSVGVNGELFF	TGTGCCAGCAGCGTAGGGGTTAACGGGGAGCTGTTTTTT
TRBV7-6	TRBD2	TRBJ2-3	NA	CASSLLAGGQDTQYF	TGTGCCAGCAGCTTGTTGGCGGGGGGGCAGGATACGCAGTATTTT
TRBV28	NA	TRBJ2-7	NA	CASSYSYEQYF	TGTGCCAGCAGTTATAGCTACGAGCAGTACTTC
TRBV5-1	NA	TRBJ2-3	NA	CASRGPGTQYF	TGCGCCAGCAGAGGTCCGGGGACGCAGTATTTT
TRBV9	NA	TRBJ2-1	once	CASSPLASGPKYNEQFF	TGTGCCAGCAGCCCTCTTGCATCCGGCCCCAAGTACAATGAGCAGTTCTTC
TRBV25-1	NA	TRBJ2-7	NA	CASSETGTWDEQYF	TGTGCCAGCAGTGAAACAGGGACCTGGGACGAGCAGTACTTC
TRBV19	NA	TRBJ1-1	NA	CASSISGNTEAFF	TGTGCCAGTAGTATTTCAGGGAACACTGAAGCTTTCTTT
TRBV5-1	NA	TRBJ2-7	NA	CASSLGDYEQYF	TGCGCCAGCAGCTTGGGAGATTACGAGCAGTACTTC
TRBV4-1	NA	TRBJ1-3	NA	CASSRSDSSGNTIYF	TGCGCCAGCAGCCGCAGCGACAGCTCTGGAAACACCATATATTTT
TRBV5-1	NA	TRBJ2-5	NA	CASSLVSGQETQYF	TGCGCCAGCAGCTTGGTTTCAGGGCAAGAGACCCAGTACTTC
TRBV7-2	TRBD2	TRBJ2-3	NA	CASSRPGLAGPDTQYF	TGTGCCAGCAGCCGGCCGGGACTAGCGGGACCAGATACGCAGTATTTT
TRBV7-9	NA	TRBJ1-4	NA	CASSGDGVMKRLFF	TGTGCCAGCAGCGGGGACGGAGTAATGAAAAGACTGTTTTTT
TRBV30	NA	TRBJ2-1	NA	CAWSELSNEQFF	TGTGCCTGGAGTGAATTGAGCAATGAGCAGTTCTTC
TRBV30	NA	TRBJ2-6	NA	CAWDTTGTGANVLTF	TGTGCCTGGGATACTACAGGGACGGGGGCCAACGTCCTGACTTTC